This T cell receptor (beta chain) is drawn from a study of cytomegalovirus exposure and HLA in healthy donors. Study as a whole: Within an early data release were about 85 million unique TCRs drawn from HLA-typed donors. Findings and caveats of the study: In a later analysis, several top co-occurrence clusters appeared linked to parvovirus B19, influenza, CMV and Epstein-Barr virus.

Primers: 60 Vbeta forward and 13 Jbeta reverse. TCRdb's table, derived via immunoSEQ multiplex PCR, lists solely in-frame clones and lacks some. The sample carries around 140,000 clones, 65% to 80% recorded once. In germline, CDR1 is PRHDT, CDR2 FYEKMQ (reference sequence). V lost 4 bases, J lost 3 bases, and 3 bases stayed unmatched. This CDR3 has 15 amino acids. On this clone: Its antigen is currently unknown.

The receptor was isolated from a male donor in good health and CMV-seropositive. Input material: PBMCs. V usage is TRBV13 and J usage is TRBJ2-1; 10 bases match TRBD2. As DNA, the CDR3 is TGTGCCAGCAGCTCCGGGACTAGCGTCTACAATGAGCAGTTCTTC. This encodes CASSSGTSVYNEQFF. Full variable domain (rest looked up from reference TRBV13 and TRBJ2-1): AAGVIQSPRHLIKEKRETATLKCYPIPRHDTVYWYQQGPGQDPQFLISFYEKMQSDKGSIPDRFSAQQFSDYHSELNMSSLELGDSALYFCASSSGTSVYNEQFFGPGTRLTVL.